The entry below gives a single T cell receptor (beta chain) sequence along with its context. The sample belongs to a study of T cells in tuberculosis. Thawed, overnight-rested PBMC were stained with GMM-loaded CD1B tetramer, viability dye and anti-CD3, then sorted. C32 glucose monomycolate from Rhodococcus equi was loaded onto the CD1B tetramers. Sequenced by immunoSEQ multiplex PCR; TCRdb stores in-frame clones only, minus some. Among about 58,000 clones listed, roughly 87% were seen once. Sequencing was carried out using CD1b-GMM tetramer-negative cells sorted from PBMCs. The source of this sequence is an adult woman with latent tuberculosis.

This CDR3 is CASSFINEQFF. The CDR3 bases are TGTGCCAGCAGCTTTATCAATGAGCAGTTCTTC. The rearrangement joins TRBV7-2 to TRBJ2-1; D call uncertain. In germline, CDR1 is SGHTA, CDR2 FQGNSA. This CDR3 contains 11 residues. With 3 bases removed from V and 6 bases from J, the gap between germline ends came to 3 bases.